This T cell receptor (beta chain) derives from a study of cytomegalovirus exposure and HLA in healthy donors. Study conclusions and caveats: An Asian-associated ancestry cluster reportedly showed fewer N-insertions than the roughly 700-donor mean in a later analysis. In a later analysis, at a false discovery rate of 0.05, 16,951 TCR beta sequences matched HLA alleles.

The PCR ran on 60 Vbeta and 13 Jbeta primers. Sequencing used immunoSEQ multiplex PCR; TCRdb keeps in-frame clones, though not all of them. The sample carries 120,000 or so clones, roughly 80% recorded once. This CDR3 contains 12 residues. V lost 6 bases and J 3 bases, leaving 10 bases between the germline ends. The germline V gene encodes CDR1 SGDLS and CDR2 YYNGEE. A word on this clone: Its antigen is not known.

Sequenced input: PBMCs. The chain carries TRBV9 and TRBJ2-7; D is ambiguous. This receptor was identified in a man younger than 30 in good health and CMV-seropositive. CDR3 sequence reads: CASNLRFYEQYF. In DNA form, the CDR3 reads TGTGCCAGCAACCTGAGATTCTACGAGCAGTACTTC.